This T cell receptor beta chain was sequenced for a study of blood T cell repertoires in COVID-19. Study summary: Samples came from the United States, Italy and Spain, spanning acute and convalescent COVID-19.

This CDR3 has 15 amino acids. V trimming: 6 bases; J trimming: 7 bases; junction bases outside the gene matches: 10. CDR1 and CDR2 from the germline V gene are MNHEY and SVGAGI. Authors' analysis steps: Amplification with reference gene primers provided the estimates of nucleated cell counts. The method was immunoSEQ multiplex PCR; TCRdb's version includes in-frame clones alone and lacks a portion of them. D and trimming come from the DNA, and the V and J calls and clone size come from that table. The table shows about 150,000 clones, with around 79% occurring only once. Specimen: peripheral blood. This TCR came from a man older than 75 with acute or convalescent COVID-19. This chain connects TRBV6-5 to TRBJ1-5, with 9 nucleotides matching TRBD1. This chain's CDR3 is CASRGTGSGRQPQHF. CDR3 DNA sequence: TGTGCCAGCAGGGGGACAGGGTCGGGTAGGCAGCCCCAGCATTTT.